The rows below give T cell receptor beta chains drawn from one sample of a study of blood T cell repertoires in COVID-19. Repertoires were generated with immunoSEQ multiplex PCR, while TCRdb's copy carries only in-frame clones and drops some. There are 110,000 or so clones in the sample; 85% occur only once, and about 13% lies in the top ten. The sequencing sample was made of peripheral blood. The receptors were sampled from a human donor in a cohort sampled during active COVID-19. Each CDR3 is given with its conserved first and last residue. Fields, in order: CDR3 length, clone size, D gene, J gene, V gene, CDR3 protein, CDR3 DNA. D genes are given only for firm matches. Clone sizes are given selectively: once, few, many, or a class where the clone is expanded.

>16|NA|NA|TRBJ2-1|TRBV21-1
CASSLRGSGGYNEQFF
TGTGCCAGCAGCCTCCGGGGTAGCGGGGGGTACAATGAGCAGTTCTTC
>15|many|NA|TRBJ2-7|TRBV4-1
CASSSSANGHYEQYF
TGCGCCAGCAGCTCAAGTGCCAATGGCCACTACGAGCAGTACTTC
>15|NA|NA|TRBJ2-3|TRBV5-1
CASSLVERSTDTQYF
TGCGCCAGCAGCTTGGTTGAGCGTAGCACAGATACGCAGTATTTT
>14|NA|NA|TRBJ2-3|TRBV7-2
CASSLQTSTDTQYF
TGTGCCAGCAGCTTGCAAACTTCTACAGATACGCAGTATTTT
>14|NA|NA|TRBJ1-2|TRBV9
CASSVEEENYGYTF
TGTGCCAGCAGCGTAGAGGAGGAGAACTATGGCTACACCTTC
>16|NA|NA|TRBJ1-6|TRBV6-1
CASSEDSRRYNSPLHF
TGTGCCAGCAGTGAAGACAGCCGCCGATATAATTCACCCCTCCACTTT
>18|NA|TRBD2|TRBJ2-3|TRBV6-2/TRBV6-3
CASSYTDMGLAVTDTQYF
TGTGCCAGCAGTTACACGGATATGGGACTAGCGGTAACAGATACGCAGTATTTT
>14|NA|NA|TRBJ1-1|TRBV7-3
CASSLNGANTEAFF
TGTGCCAGCAGCTTAAATGGGGCGAACACTGAAGCTTTCTTT
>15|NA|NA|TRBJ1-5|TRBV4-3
CASSQDRGSNQPQHF
TGCGCCAGCAGCCAAGACAGGGGCAGCAATCAGCCCCAGCATTTT
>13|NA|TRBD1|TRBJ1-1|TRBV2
CASNNRGLTEAFF
TGTGCCAGCAATAACAGGGGGCTTACTGAAGCTTTCTTT
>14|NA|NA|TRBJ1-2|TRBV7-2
CASSLETAYYGYTF
TGTGCCAGCAGCTTAGAGACAGCATACTATGGCTACACCTTC
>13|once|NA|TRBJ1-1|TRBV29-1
CSVEGAGNTEAFF
TGCAGCGTTGAGGGGGCGGGGAACACTGAAGCTTTCTTT
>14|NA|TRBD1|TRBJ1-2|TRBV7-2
CASSPPTGGYGYTF
TGTGCCAGCAGCCCACCCACAGGGGGATATGGCTACACCTTC
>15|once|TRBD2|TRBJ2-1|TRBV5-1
CASSLAAGGFYEQFF
TGCGCCAGCAGCTTGGCTGCGGGGGGCTTTTATGAGCAGTTCTTC
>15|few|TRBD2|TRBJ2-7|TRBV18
CASSPSLAGLAEQYF
TGTGCCAGCTCACCAAGCCTAGCGGGGCTGGCCGAGCAGTACTTC
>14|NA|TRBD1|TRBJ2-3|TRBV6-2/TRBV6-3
CASSRQGKTDTQYF
TGTGCCAGCAGTCGACAGGGGAAGACAGATACGCAGTATTTT
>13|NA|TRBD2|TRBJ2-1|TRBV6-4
CASSDGTNNEQFF
TGTGCCAGCAGTGACGGGACTAACAATGAGCAGTTCTTC
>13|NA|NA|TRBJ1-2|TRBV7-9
CASSLSGDYGYTF
TGTGCCAGCAGTCTCTCGGGGGACTATGGCTACACCTTC
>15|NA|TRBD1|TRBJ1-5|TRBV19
CASSSPGQGSQPQHF
TGTGCCAGTAGTTCCCCGGGACAGGGTAGCCAGCCCCAGCATTTT
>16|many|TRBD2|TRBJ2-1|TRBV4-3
CASSQDSGGAGNEQFF
TGCGCCAGCAGCCAAGATAGCGGGGGGGCCGGAAATGAGCAGTTCTTC